These T cell receptor beta chains were read from a single sample in a study of blood T cells in healthy people across ages. TCRdb used MiXCR to reprocess the 5' RACE reads, holding one entry per CDR3 protein. The table records about 770,000 distinct CDR3 sequences, approximately 44% of them present only once. Source material: blood. The receptors were gathered from a man aged 55 to 70 in good health. CDR3s include the opening cysteine and the closing phenylalanine or tryptophan. The order of the fields is D gene, clone size, J gene, V gene, CDR3 protein, CDR3 DNA. The D gene is left open where the match is weak. Clone size is given for some rows only: seen once, a few or many times, or a class if the clone is expanded.

- few TRBJ2-3 TRBV5-1 CASSTYDKDTQYF TGCGCCAGCAGCACCTACGACAAGGATACGCAGTATTTT
- - TRBJ2-7 TRBV2 CASSEAPSVSSTYEQYF TGTGCCAGCAGTGAAGCGCCCTCAGTCAGTTCCACCTACGAGCAGTACTTC
- - TRBJ1-5 TRBV10-3 CAISESGGNLGQGNQPQHF TGTGCCATCAGTGAGTCAGGCGGGAACTTGGGGCAAGGCAATCAGCCCCAGCATTTT
TRBD1 - TRBJ1-2 TRBV4-3 CASSPKFLGQANYGYTF TGCGCCAGCAGCCCCAAGTTTCTGGGACAGGCCAACTATGGCTACACCTTC
- - TRBJ1-2 TRBV5-1 CASSSAGAGYTF TGCGCCAGCAGCTCGGCGGGAGCTGGCTACACCTTC
- many TRBJ1-1 TRBV5-5 CASSLDRDTEAFF TGTGCCAGCAGCTTGGACAGGGACACTGAAGCTTTCTTT
- - TRBJ2-1 TRBV12-3/TRBV12-4 CASSPLAISSYNEQFF TGTGCCAGCAGCCCCCTGGCGATAAGCTCCTACAATGAGCAGTTCTTC
TRBD1 few TRBJ2-1 TRBV11-3 CASTNDRDNEQFF TGTGCCAGCACCAATGACAGGGACAATGAGCAGTTCTTC
- - TRBJ2-3 TRBV6-6 CASSYSIQYPDTQYF TGTGCCAGCAGTTACTCGATACAGTATCCAGATACGCAGTATTTT
TRBD1 - TRBJ2-4 TRBV5-6 CASSETGVGAKNIQYF TGTGCCAGCAGCGAGACAGGGGTGGGGGCCAAAAACATTCAGTACTTC
- many TRBJ2-7 TRBV25-1 CASSEMASYEQYF TGTGCCAGCAGTGAAATGGCTTCCTACGAGCAGTACTTC
- - TRBJ1-2 TRBV20-1 CSARTAGQDYGYTF TGCAGTGCTAGAACTGCAGGGCAAGACTATGGCTACACCTTC
- few TRBJ1-5 TRBV7-2 CASSLYGPDSNQPQHF TGTGCCAGCAGCTTATATGGGCCGGATAGCAATCAGCCCCAGCATTTT
- few TRBJ1-2 TRBV10-3 CAITGDGYGYTF TGTGCCATCACCGGAGACGGCTATGGCTACACCTTC
- few TRBJ2-3 TRBV7-2 CASSSRYSTDTQYF TGTGCCAGCAGCTCCAGGTATAGCACAGATACGCAGTATTTT
- - TRBJ2-7 TRBV2 CASSDLQTYEQYF TGTGCCAGCAGTGATCTTCAGACCTACGAGCAGTACTTC
- few TRBJ1-2 TRBV6-5 CASRRTGALGGYTF TGTGCCAGTAGGAGAACCGGGGCCTTGGGTGGCTACACCTTC
- - TRBJ1-1 TRBV6-5 CASNQGSSTEAFF TGTGCCAGCAACCAGGGGTCGAGCACTGAAGCTTTCTTT
- - TRBJ1-2 TRBV21-1 CASKGQGGYYGYTF TGTGCCAGCAAAGGACAGGGAGGGTACTATGGCTACACCTTC
- - TRBJ1-6 TRBV19 CASSIKGHVISPLHF TGTGCCAGTAGTATCAAGGGACATGTCATTTCACCCCTCCACTTT
- few TRBJ1-1 TRBV7-2 CASSLRGASTSNTEAFF TGTGCCAGCAGCTTAAGAGGGGCCAGTACATCGAACACTGAAGCTTTCTTT
TRBD1 few TRBJ2-5 TRBV28 CASLQGSLGQETQYF TGTGCCAGCTTACAGGGGAGCTTGGGGCAAGAGACCCAGTACTTC
TRBD1 few TRBJ1-5 TRBV20-1 CSARRTGKSPQPQHF TGCAGTGCTCGACGGACAGGGAAGAGTCCTCAGCCCCAGCATTTT
TRBD1 - TRBJ2-3 TRBV20-1 CSAIIRDRDARTQYF TGCAGTGCTATAATCCGGGACAGGGATGCCAGAACGCAGTATTTT
- - TRBJ2-1 TRBV12-3/TRBV12-4 CASRSGVQEQFF TGTGCCAGCAGGTCGGGGGTACAGGAGCAGTTCTTC
TRBD1 few TRBJ1-6 TRBV27 CASGNRQGWNSPLHF TGTGCCAGCGGGAATCGACAGGGTTGGAATTCACCCCTCCACTTT
TRBD1 - TRBJ2-7 TRBV6-5 CASKLQGHLFEQYF TGTGCCAGCAAACTACAGGGGCACCTCTTCGAGCAGTACTTC
TRBD1 few TRBJ2-7 TRBV4-1 CASSQGTGTEQYF TGCGCCAGCAGCCAAGGGACAGGGACCGAGCAGTACTTC
TRBD1 - TRBJ2-2 TRBV15 CATSSGVRGHTGELFF TGTGCCACCAGCTCGGGCGTAAGGGGGCACACCGGGGAGCTGTTTTTT
TRBD2 few TRBJ2-5 TRBV2 CASRPTGLAVRETQYF TGTGCCAGCAGGCCGACTGGACTAGCGGTTCGAGAGACCCAGTACTTC
- - TRBJ2-6 TRBV4-3 CASSQGLQGSAGANVLTF TGCGCCAGCAGCCAAGGTTTACAGGGTAGTGCTGGGGCCAACGTCCTGACTTTC
- - TRBJ2-3 TRBV4-3 CASSHTGIDTQYF TGCGCCAGCAGCCACACAGGGATAGATACGCAGTATTTT
- - TRBJ2-5 TRBV7-2 CASNPRGLRETQYF TGTGCCAGCAACCCTAGGGGACTCAGGGAGACCCAGTACTTC
- few TRBJ2-1 TRBV6-6 CASSSPAGNEQFF TGTGCCAGCAGTTCCCCGGCGGGAAATGAGCAGTTCTTC
- few TRBJ2-3 TRBV3-1 CASSQGRRSSTDTQYF TGTGCCAGCAGCCAAGGGAGGCGGTCTAGCACAGATACGCAGTATTTT
- - TRBJ1-6 TRBV30 CAWTLGRNSPLHF TGTGCCTGGACCCTCGGACGGAATTCACCCCTCCACTTT
- - TRBJ2-3 TRBV2 CASSENRVFMDTQYF TGTGCCAGCAGTGAAAACAGGGTTTTTATGGATACGCAGTATTTT
- - TRBJ1-5 TRBV7-2 CASSRGETNQPQHF TGTGCCAGCAGCAGAGGGGAGACCAATCAGCCCCAGCATTTT
TRBD1 - TRBJ1-2 TRBV5-5 CASSFLGTTGANYGYTF TGTGCCAGCAGCTTCCTTGGGACCACAGGGGCTAACTATGGCTACACCTTC
- once TRBJ1-2 TRBV10-3 CAISGGTDGYTF TGTGCCATCAGTGGAGGAACGGATGGCTACACCTTC
- - TRBJ2-1 TRBV7-2 CASSQTGRSEQFF TGTGCCAGCAGTCAAACAGGGCGTAGTGAGCAGTTCTTC
TRBD1 few TRBJ1-6 TRBV7-9 CASSAGTANNSPLHF TGTGCCAGCAGCGCCGGGACAGCCAATAATTCACCCCTCCACTTT
- few TRBJ2-7 TRBV20-1 CSAPRDSPTYEQYF TGCAGTGCCCCCCGTGACAGTCCGACCTACGAGCAGTACTTC
TRBD2 - TRBJ2-6 TRBV7-9 CASSSGLAGDSGANVLTF TGTGCCAGCAGCTCGGGACTAGCGGGGGACTCTGGGGCCAACGTCCTGACTTTC
- - TRBJ2-7 TRBV12-3/TRBV12-4 CANSFSYEQYF TGTGCCAACAGTTTCTCCTACGAGCAGTACTTC
- - TRBJ2-7 TRBV20-1 CSATTNGGLYEQYF TGCAGTGCTACGACTAACGGGGGGCTCTACGAGCAGTACTTC
TRBD2 many TRBJ2-7 TRBV7-2 CASSASGGFYEQYF TGTGCCAGCAGCGCGAGCGGGGGTTTCTACGAGCAGTACTTC
TRBD2 few TRBJ2-5 TRBV6-2/TRBV6-3 CASRTAGTQETQYF TGTGCCAGCAGGACAGCGGGGACCCAAGAGACCCAGTACTTC
- - TRBJ2-7 TRBV19 CASSIGREQYF TGTGCCAGTAGTATCGGCAGAGAGCAGTACTTC
- few TRBJ2-5 TRBV6-2/TRBV6-3 CASSYSRRRDQETQYF TGTGCCAGCAGTTACTCTCGGCGGCGTGACCAAGAGACCCAGTACTTC
- - TRBJ1-6 TRBV27 CASSSTGLGSPLHF TGTGCCAGCAGCTCTACAGGGTTGGGTTCACCCCTCCACTTT
- few TRBJ2-3 TRBV2 CASSEVAPDTQYF TGTGCCAGCAGTGAAGTAGCCCCGGATACGCAGTATTTT
TRBD2 once TRBJ2-1 TRBV9 CASSVGSSGGAGEQFF TGTGCCAGCAGCGTAGGGTCTAGCGGGGGGGCAGGTGAGCAGTTCTTC
- - TRBJ1-1 TRBV4-1 CASSPDSGRLNTEAFF TGCGCCAGCAGCCCAGATTCCGGACGGCTGAACACTGAAGCTTTCTTT
- once TRBJ2-1 TRBV4-3 CASSQDPWNQEQFF TGCGCCAGCAGCCAAGATCCTTGGAACCAGGAGCAGTTCTTC
- - TRBJ2-1 TRBV28 CASGTPEASSYNEQFF TGTGCCAGCGGCACGCCGGAGGCCAGCTCCTACAATGAGCAGTTCTTC
TRBD1 - TRBJ1-2 TRBV28 CASSGTGGFRSGYTF TGTGCCAGCAGCGGGACAGGGGGTTTCAGGAGTGGCTACACCTTC
TRBD1 - TRBJ2-4 TRBV30 CAWTRGARGQNIQYF TGTGCCTGGACCCGCGGGGCCAGGGGGCAGAACATTCAGTACTTC
- - TRBJ2-5 TRBV7-2 CASSLKVATQETQYF TGTGCCAGCAGCTTAAAAGTCGCCACCCAAGAGACCCAGTACTTC
- many TRBJ2-1 TRBV10-3 CAISAVGNEQFF TGTGCCATCAGTGCTGTCGGGAATGAGCAGTTCTTC